This TCR beta chain was identified in a study of response to subunit inactivated influenza vaccine. Whole-study findings and limits: The authors put forward the suggestion that each seasonal influenza vaccination may bring in only a limited number of new T cells.

One entry per CDR3 protein, called by TCRdb with MiXCR from the RT-PCR reads. This table has about 520,000 distinct CDR3 sequences, around 25% appearing once. Only one count was recorded for this clonotype. Its antigen is currently unknown. The germline gives CDR1 MNHEY, CDR2 SVGAGI. V gave up 2 bases and J gave up 5 bases; unmatched junction bases: 20. The CDR3 has 19 residues. The sequence was collected from a man aged 50-60 years who received an inactivated influenza vaccine. The chain employs TRBV6-5 and TRBJ1-2; 7 bases align to TRBD1. This sample comprised CD4+ T cells sorted from PBMCs, obtained roughly 5 days after vaccination. The CDR3 region is CASSYLSIGKPGQLYGYTF. DNA of the CDR3: TGTGCCAGCAGTTACCTATCCATAGGGAAACCGGGACAGCTATATGGCTACACCTTC.